This T cell receptor (beta chain) was observed in a study of chemoradiotherapy in HPV16-positive cancers. The protocol was immunoSEQ multiplex PCR, while the TCRdb copy is restricted to in-frame clones and leaves out a portion. The table has roughly 29,000 clones, around 93% seen once; the top ten hold approximately 22%. The V gene's germline CDR1 is MNHEY and CDR2 SMNVEV (reference sequence). V was trimmed by 5 bases and J by 6 bases, leaving 11 bases between them. The CDR3 runs to 12 residues. The rearrangement uses TRBV27 and TRBJ2-7; D uncertain. The sequences come from blood, collected from a patient who underwent chemoradiotherapy. This TCR was sampled from a human donor with HPV-associated anogenital cancer. The CDR3 DNA reads TGTGCCAGCAGTCCCGATTGGGGCGAGCAGTACTTC. This codes for CASSPDWGEQYF.